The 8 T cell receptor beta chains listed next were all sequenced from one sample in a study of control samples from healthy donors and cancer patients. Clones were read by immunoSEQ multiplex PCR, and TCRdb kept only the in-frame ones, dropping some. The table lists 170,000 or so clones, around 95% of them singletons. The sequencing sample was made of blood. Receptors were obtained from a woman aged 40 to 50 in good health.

CDR3 nucleotides: TGTGCCATCAGTGAACGGGCGCAAGTTGAAGCTTTCTTT. It is translated as CAISERAQVEAFF. The chain recombines TRBV10-3 with TRBJ1-1, with D uncertain. Looked up from germline, CDR1 is ENHRY and CDR2 is SYGVKD. This CDR3 contains 13 residues. Between the trimmed V and J ends, which lost 3 bases and 7 bases, there was a span of 12 bases.

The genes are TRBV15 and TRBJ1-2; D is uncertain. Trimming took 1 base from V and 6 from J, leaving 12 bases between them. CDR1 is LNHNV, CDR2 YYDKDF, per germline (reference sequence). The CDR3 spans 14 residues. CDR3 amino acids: CATSRGVRLDGYTF. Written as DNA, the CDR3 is TGTGCCACCAGCAGAGGCGTCAGGTTAGATGGCTACACCTTC. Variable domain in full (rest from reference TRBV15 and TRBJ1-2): DAMVIQNPRYQVTQFGKPVTLSCSQTLNHNVMYWYQQKSSQAPKLLFHYYDKDFNNEADTPDNFQSRRPNTSFCFLDIRSPGLGDTAMYLCATSRGVRLDGYTFGSGTRLTVV.

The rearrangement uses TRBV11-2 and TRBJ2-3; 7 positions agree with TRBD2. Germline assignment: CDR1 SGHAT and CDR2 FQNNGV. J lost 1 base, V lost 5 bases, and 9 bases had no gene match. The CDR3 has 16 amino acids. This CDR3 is CASSTPLASGTDTQYF. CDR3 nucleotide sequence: TGTGCCAGCAGCACACCACTAGCGTCGGGCACAGATACGCAGTATTTT.

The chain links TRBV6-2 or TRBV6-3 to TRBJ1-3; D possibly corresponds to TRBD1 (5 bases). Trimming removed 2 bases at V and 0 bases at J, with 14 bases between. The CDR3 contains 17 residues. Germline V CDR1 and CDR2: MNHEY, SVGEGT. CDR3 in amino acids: CASSYLRGTDSGNTIYF. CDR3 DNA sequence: TGTGCCAGCAGTTACCTCCGAGGGACGGACTCTGGAAACACCATATATTTT.

The CDR3 region is CASSPDGTGVWEKLFF. The CDR3 bases are TGTGCCAGCAGCCCTGATGGGACAGGTGTATGGGAAAAACTGTTTTTT. J is TRBJ1-4 and V is TRBV5-6, with 8 bases identical to TRBD1. Trimming removed 4 bases from V and 8 bases from J; junction bases left unmatched: 13. Per the germline V gene, CDR1 is SGHDT and CDR2 is YYEEEE. The CDR3 consists of 16 residues.

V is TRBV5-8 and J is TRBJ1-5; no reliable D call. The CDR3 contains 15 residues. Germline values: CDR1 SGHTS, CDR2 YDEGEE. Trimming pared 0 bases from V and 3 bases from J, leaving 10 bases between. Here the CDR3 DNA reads TGTGCCAGCAGCTTGGGCGTAGGGTACAATCAGCCCCAGCATTTT. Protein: CASSLGVGYNQPQHF.

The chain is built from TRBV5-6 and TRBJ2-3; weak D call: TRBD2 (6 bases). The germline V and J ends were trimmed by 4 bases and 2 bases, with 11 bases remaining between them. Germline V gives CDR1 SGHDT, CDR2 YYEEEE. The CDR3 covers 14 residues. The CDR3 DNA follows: TGTGCCAGCAGCCAGGGACTCTTCACAGATACGCAGTATTTT. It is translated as CASSQGLFTDTQYF.

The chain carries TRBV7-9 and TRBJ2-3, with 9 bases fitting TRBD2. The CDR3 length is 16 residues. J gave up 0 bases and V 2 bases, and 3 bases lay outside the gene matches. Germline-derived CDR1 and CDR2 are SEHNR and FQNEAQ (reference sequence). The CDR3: CASSLRSGGSTDTQYF. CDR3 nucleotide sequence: TGTGCCAGCAGCTTACGAAGCGGGGGGAGCACAGATACGCAGTATTTT.